This T cell receptor beta chain was observed in a study of T cells after yellow fever vaccination. Study at large: SMART-Seq v4 Ultra Low Input prepared the low-cell-number fractions. Findings of the study overall: Researchers noted that a small share of clonotypes showed up in both CD4 and CD8 compartments. Post-booster samples contained most primary-vaccination clones (around 95% CD4, roughly 88% CD8). Weaker overall, the secondary response nonetheless peaked faster (day 5 versus 15).

This clonotype was seen only a few times. Its antigen is not identified. TCRdb reprocessed the 5' RACE reads via MiXCR and lists one record per CDR3 protein. This sample has 100,000 to 150,000 distinct CDR3 sequences, with about 15% found just once. The V gene end was trimmed by 5 bases and the J gene end by 5 bases; junction bases not matched to a gene: 8. CDR1 LNHNV and CDR2 YYDKDF come from the germline V gene (reference sequence). The CDR3 is 15 residues long. This TCR derives from a man aged 18 to 30 who received the YFV17D yellow fever vaccine. This chain connects TRBV15 to TRBJ2-1; the match to TRBD1 covers 8 bases. Material: CD8+ T cells sorted from PBMCs, obtained 5 days after the yellow fever booster vaccination. The CDR3 loop is CATSPRQGLDNEQFF. The CDR3 coding sequence is TGTGCCACCAGCCCTCGACAGGGGCTGGACAATGAGCAGTTCTTC.